Below are 10 T cell receptor beta chains sequenced from a single sample in a study of shared clonotypes between healthy human individuals. Some clones are missing from TCRdb's copy, which holds only in-frame ones; the method was immunoSEQ multiplex PCR. Of approximately 320,000 clones in the sample, about 74% were seen once. The sample was memory CD4+ T cells sorted from blood. The sample's subset: CD45RA-negative fraction. All receptors come from a man in his thirties or forties in good health.

This chain uses TRBV5-1 with TRBJ2-5; D might be TRBD1 or TRBD2, each matching 5 bases. Judging by the DNA end, TRBJ2-4 fits better; the J call may be wrong. The CDR3 totals 12 residues. Germline CDR1 SGHRS, CDR2 YFSETQ. CDR3 in DNA: TGCGCCAGCAGCTTACCGGGACCCATTCAGTACTTC. Amino acid sequence: CASSLPGPIQYF.

As regards this clone: This could be a read error, since a much larger clone is one nucleotide away. The chain is built from TRBV9 and TRBJ2-7, with D tentatively TRBD2 (7 bases). Germline V gene lookup returns CDR1 SGDLS and CDR2 YYNGEE. There are 16 residues in the CDR3. The CDR3 spells CARSVGGSGDPGEQYF. The CDR3 bases are TGTGCCCGCAGCGTAGGGGGGAGCGGGGACCCGGGCGAGCAGTACTTC.

CDR3 region: CASSLPGPVGNTIYF. CDR3 in DNA: TGTGCCAGCAGCCTACCAGGGCCAGTGGGCAACACCATATATTTT. The genes are TRBV6-6 and TRBJ1-3; TRBD1 might be the D (5 bases). In germline, CDR1 is MNHNY, CDR2 SVGAGI (reference sequence). The CDR3 loop spans 15 amino acids. Trimming took 6 bases from V and 7 from J, leaving 19 bases between them.

The V and J genes are TRBV4-3 and TRBJ2-3; TRBD2 aligns across 7 bases. CDR3 size: 15 residues. Unmatched junction bases numbered 4, after V lost 1 base and J lost 3 bases. Per the germline V gene, CDR1 is LGHNA and CDR2 is YSLEER. The CDR3 region is CASSQAKRGTDTQYF. The CDR3 DNA reads as TGCGCCAGCAGCCAAGCAAAGCGGGGAACAGATACGCAGTATTTT.

The chain has TRBV28 and TRBJ1-5; tentative D call: TRBD1 (6 bases). Germline-derived CDR1 and CDR2 are MDHEN and SYDVKM. The CDR3 extends over 14 amino acids. V was shortened by 3 bases and J by 1 base, with 7 bases between the two germline ends. The CDR3 spells CASSFTGSNQPQHF. Here the CDR3 DNA reads TGTGCCAGCAGTTTTACAGGGAGCAATCAGCCCCAGCATTTT. Filled out from reference TRBV28 and TRBJ1-5, the complete variable domain reads DVKVTQSSRYLVKRTGEKVFLECVQDMDHENMFWYRQDPGLGLRLIYFSYDVKMKEKGDIPEGYSVSREKKERFSLILESASTNQTSMYLCASSFTGSNQPQHFGDGTRLSIL.

The chain carries TRBV7-8 and TRBJ2-5; 14 nucleotides line up with TRBD2. The CDR3 runs 19 residues. V was clipped by 11 bases and J by 5 bases; unmatched bases: 22. The germline V gene has CDR1 SGHVS and CDR2 FQNEAQ. CDR3 sequence reads: CAATLGRLAGGQMWETQYF. In DNA, the CDR3 is TGTGCCGCCACGTTGGGTCGACTAGCGGGAGGGCAAATGTGGGAGACCCAGTACTTC. Supplemented by reference TRBV7-8 and TRBJ2-5, the full variable domain reads GAGVSQSPRYKVAKRGQDVALRCDPISGHVSLFWYQQALGQGPEFLTYFQNEAQLDKSGLPSDRFFAERPEGSVSTLKIQRTQQEDSAVYLCAATLGRLAGGQMWETQYFGPGTRLLVL.

J is TRBJ2-1 and V is TRBV25-1; 7 bases match TRBD2. From germline, CDR1 is MGHDK and CDR2 SYGVNS. CDR3 size: 14 residues. Unmatched junction bases numbered 2, after V lost 6 bases and J lost 0 bases. DNA of the CDR3: TGTGCCAGCAGGGGAGGGTCCTCCTACAATGAGCAGTTCTTC. Translation: CASRGGSSYNEQFF.

A few counts support this clone. The genes are TRBV6-4 and TRBJ2-5, with D tentatively TRBD1 or TRBD2 (5 bases each). CDR3 length: 16 amino acids. Germline V gene lookup returns CDR1 MRHNA and CDR2 SNTAGT. V dropped 7 bases and J dropped 5 bases, with 23 bases sitting between them. CDR3 in amino acids: CASTYKSRDQLETQYF. For the CDR3, the DNA is TGTGCCAGCACCTACAAATCCAGGGACCAGTTGGAGACCCAGTACTTC.

This clone was found a few times. The rearrangement links TRBV5-5 to TRBJ1-2; D is perhaps TRBD1 (5 bases). The CDR3 covers 16 residues. Germline V gives CDR1 SGHKS, CDR2 YYEKEE (reference sequence). Deletions cut 4 bases from V and 4 bases from J, with 20 bases between. In DNA, the CDR3 is TGTGCCAGCAGCCCCGGGGGGGGACGTCTAAGCTATGGCTACACCTTC. The encoded protein is CASSPGGGRLSYGYTF.

The chain joins TRBV5-6 to TRBJ2-7; D not certain. CDR1 is SGHDT, CDR2 YYEEEE, per germline. Trimming removed 1 base from V and 3 bases from J, with 5 bases in between. The length of the CDR3 is 12 residues. The CDR3 DNA reads as TGTGCCAGCAGCTTGACTCTCTACGAGCAGTACTTC. It specifies CASSLTLYEQYF.